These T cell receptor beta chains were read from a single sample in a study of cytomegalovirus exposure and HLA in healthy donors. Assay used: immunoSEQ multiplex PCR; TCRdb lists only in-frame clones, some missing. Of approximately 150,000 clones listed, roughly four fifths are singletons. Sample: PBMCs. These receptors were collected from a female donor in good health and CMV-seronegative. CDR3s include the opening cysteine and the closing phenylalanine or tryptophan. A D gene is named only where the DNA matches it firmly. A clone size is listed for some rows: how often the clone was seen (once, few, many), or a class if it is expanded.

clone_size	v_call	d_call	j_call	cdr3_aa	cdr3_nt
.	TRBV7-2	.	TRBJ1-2	CASSLGPVTSNYGYTF	TGTGCCAGCAGCTTAGGGCCAGTTACCTCTAACTATGGCTACACCTTC
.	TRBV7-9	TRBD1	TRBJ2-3	CASSSPTGFTDTQYF	TGTGCCAGCAGCTCTCCGACAGGGTTTACAGATACGCAGTATTTT
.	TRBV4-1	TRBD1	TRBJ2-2	CASSHAIDRGLGELFF	TGCGCCAGCAGCCACGCAATCGACAGGGGGCTCGGGGAGCTGTTTTTT
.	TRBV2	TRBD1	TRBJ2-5	CASSTDRGSETQYF	TGTGCCAGCAGTACCGACAGGGGAAGCGAGACCCAGTACTTC
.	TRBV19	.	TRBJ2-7	CASSTPGTLTYEQYF	TGTGCCAGTAGTACCCCCGGGACACTTACCTACGAGCAGTACTTC
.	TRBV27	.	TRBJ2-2	CASSSAGWGTGELFF	TGTGCCAGCAGTTCCGCAGGGTGGGGCACCGGGGAGCTGTTTTTT
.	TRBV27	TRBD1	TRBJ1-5	CASSPRGPNQPQHF	TGTGCCAGCAGCCCGAGGGGGCCTAATCAGCCCCAGCATTTT
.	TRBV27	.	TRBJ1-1	CASSPPGGLAFF	TGTGCCAGCAGCCCTCCGGGGGGATTGGCTTTCTTT
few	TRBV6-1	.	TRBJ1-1	CASSEIAVEAFF	TGTGCCAGCAGTGAAATTGCGGTTGAAGCTTTCTTT
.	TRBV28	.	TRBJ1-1	CASRGQPWGTEAFF	TGTGCCAGCAGAGGACAGCCTTGGGGCACTGAAGCTTTCTTT
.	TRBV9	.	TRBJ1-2	CASSVSGGTHYGYTF	TGTGCCAGCAGCGTCAGTGGGGGGACCCACTATGGCTACACCTTC
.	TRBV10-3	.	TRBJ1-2	CATLFTPGDGYTF	TGTGCCACCCTTTTCACTCCAGGGGATGGCTACACCTTC
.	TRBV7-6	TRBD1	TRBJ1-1	CASSLEAGGRGTEAFF	TGTGCCAGCAGCCTCGAGGCAGGGGGGAGAGGGACTGAAGCTTTCTTT
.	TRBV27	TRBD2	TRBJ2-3	CASSKTSGATDTQYF	TGTGCCAGCAGTAAGACTAGCGGGGCAACAGATACGCAGTATTTT
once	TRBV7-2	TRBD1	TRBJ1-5	CASSPGQGAGNQPQHF	TGTGCCAGCAGCCCGGGACAGGGGGCGGGCAATCAGCCCCAGCATTTT
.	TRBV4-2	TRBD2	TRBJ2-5	CASSRGLAGDQETQYF	TGTGCCAGCAGCCGTGGGCTAGCGGGGGACCAAGAGACCCAGTACTTC
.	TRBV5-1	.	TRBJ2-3	CASSLFSTDTQYF	TGCGCCAGCAGTCTTTTCTCCACAGATACGCAGTATTTT
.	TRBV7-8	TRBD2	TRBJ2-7	CASSRLGGGLEQYF	TGTGCCAGCAGCCGGCTGGGGGGAGGGCTCGAGCAGTACTTC
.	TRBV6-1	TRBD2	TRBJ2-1	CASSEARAGEAHEQFF	TGTGCCAGCAGTGAAGCCAGGGCGGGAGAGGCGCATGAGCAGTTCTTC
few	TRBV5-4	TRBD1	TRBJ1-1	CASSRDRGGEAFF	TGTGCCAGCAGTAGGGACAGGGGGGGTGAAGCTTTCTTT
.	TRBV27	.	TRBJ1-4	CASSLSGDEKLFF	TGTGCCAGCAGTTTATCAGGGGATGAAAAACTGTTTTTT
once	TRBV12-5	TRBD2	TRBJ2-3	CASGLGEPSGGTDTQYF	TGTGCTAGTGGTTTGGGCGAACCTAGCGGGGGTACAGATACGCAGTATTTT
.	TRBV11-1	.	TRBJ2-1	CASSLRRGLGDEQFF	TGTGCCAGCAGCTTGCGGAGGGGCCTCGGCGATGAGCAGTTCTTC
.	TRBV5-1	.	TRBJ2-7	CASSLRATGRSYEQYF	TGCGCCAGCAGCTTGCGGGCGACAGGGAGGTCCTACGAGCAGTACTTC
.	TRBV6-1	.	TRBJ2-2	CASMQGNGELFF	TGTGCCAGCATGCAGGGGAACGGGGAGCTGTTTTTT
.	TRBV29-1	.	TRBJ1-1	CSAEGGAGAEAFF	TGCAGCGCCGAAGGAGGGGCGGGAGCTGAAGCTTTCTTT
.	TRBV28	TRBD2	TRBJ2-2	CASSPGTSVSTGELFF	TGTGCCAGCAGCCCCGGGACTAGCGTGAGCACCGGGGAGCTGTTTTTT
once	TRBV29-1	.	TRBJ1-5	CSVESGGGNQPQHF	TGCAGCGTTGAATCGGGGGGTGGCAATCAGCCCCAGCATTTT
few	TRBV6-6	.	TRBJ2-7	CASSYTYEQYF	TGTGCCAGCAGCTATACCTACGAGCAGTACTTC
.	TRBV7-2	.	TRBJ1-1	CASSLVRGSRSAFF	TGTGCCAGCAGCTTAGTTCGGGGGTCGCGTTCAGCTTTCTTT
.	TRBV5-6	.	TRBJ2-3	CASMEDSENTDTQYF	TGTGCCAGCATGGAGGACTCGGAAAACACAGATACGCAGTATTTT
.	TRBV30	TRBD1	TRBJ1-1	CAWSSWDSQGRDSMAEAFF	TGTGCCTGGAGTAGCTGGGACAGCCAGGGGCGGGACTCAATGGCTGAAGCTTTCTTT
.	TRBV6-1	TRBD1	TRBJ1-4	CASSGDRGYSNEKLFF	TGTGCCAGCAGTGGAGACAGGGGGTATTCTAATGAAAAACTGTTTTTT
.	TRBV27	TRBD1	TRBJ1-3	CASSEAGTGPSGNTIYF	TGTGCCAGCAGTGAAGCCGGGACAGGGCCCTCTGGAAACACCATATATTTT
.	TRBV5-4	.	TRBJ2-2	CASSLGGSNTGELFF	TGTGCCAGCAGCTTAGGGGGTTCGAACACCGGGGAGCTGTTTTTT
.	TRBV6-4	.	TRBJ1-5	CASSVQTNQPQHF	TGTGCCAGCAGTGTACAGACCAATCAGCCCCAGCATTTT
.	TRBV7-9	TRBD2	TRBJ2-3	CASSLDLAGRTDTQYF	TGTGCCAGCAGCTTAGACCTAGCGGGGCGCACAGATACGCAGTATTTT